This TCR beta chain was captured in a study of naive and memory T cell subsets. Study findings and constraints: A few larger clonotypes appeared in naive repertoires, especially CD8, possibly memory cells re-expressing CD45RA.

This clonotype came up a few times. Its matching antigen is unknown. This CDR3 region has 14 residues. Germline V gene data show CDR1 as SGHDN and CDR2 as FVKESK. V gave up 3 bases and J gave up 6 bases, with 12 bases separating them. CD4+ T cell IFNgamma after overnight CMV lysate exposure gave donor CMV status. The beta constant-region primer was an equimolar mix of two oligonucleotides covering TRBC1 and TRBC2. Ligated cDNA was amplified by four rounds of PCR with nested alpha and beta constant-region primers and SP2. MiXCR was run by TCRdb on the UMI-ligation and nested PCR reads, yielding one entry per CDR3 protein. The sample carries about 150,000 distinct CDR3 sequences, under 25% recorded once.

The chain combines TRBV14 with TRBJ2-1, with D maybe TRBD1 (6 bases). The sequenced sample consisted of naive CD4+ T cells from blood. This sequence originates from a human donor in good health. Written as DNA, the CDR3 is TGTGCCAGCAGCCATCTTGGCAGGGGCAATGAGCAGTTCTTC. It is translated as CASSHLGRGNEQFF.